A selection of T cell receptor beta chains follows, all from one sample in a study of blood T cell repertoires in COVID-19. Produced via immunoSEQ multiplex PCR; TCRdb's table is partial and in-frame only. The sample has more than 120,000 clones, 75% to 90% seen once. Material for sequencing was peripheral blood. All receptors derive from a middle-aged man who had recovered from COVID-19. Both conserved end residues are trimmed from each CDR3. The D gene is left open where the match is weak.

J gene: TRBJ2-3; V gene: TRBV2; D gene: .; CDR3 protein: ASGRLVTDTQY
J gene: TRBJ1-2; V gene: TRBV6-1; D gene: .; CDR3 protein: ASSEDGQGLGGYT
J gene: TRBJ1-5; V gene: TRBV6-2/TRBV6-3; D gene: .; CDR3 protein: ASSYSRGGYQPQH
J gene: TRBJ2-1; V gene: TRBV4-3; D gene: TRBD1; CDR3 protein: ASSQGTGVGNEQF
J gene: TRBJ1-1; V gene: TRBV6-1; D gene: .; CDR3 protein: ASSELGASNTEAF
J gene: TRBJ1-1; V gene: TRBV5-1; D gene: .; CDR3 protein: ASSLGAMNTEAF
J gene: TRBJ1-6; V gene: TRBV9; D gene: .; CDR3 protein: ASSPGQGQGSYNSPLH
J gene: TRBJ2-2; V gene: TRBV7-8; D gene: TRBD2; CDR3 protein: ASSGRLASWGELF
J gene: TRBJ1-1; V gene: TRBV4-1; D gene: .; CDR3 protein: ASSQARGGEAF
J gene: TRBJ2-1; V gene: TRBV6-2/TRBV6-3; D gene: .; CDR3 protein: ASSFRANEQF
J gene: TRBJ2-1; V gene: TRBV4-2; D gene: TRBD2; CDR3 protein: ASSQRLAGGGNEQF
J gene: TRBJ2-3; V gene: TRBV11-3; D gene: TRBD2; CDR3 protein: ASSPEGRGGTDTQY
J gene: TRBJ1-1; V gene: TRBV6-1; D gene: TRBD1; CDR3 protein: ASSARTGEGRRTEAF
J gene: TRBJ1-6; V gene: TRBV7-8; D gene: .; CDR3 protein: ASSPRQGLYNSPLH
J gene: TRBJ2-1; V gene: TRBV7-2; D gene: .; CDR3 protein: ASSLDAVSSYNEQF
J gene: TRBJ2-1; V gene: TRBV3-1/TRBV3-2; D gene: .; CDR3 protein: ASSPGQGLDEQF
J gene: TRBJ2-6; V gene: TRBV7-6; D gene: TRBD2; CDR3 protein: ASSLWLAGKGGANVLT
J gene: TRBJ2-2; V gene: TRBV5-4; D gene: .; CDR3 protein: ASSFFGRQGGTGELF
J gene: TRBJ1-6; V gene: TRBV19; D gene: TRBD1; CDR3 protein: ASSLRDRVDSPLH
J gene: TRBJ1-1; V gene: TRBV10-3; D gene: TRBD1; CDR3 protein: AISRDRGGGTEAF
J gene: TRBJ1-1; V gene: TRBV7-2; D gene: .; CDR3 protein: ASSSLSTANTEAF
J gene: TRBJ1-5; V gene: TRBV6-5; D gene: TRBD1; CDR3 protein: ASRGTGNQPQH
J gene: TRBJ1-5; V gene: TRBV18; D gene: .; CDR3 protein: ASSPEGSQPQH
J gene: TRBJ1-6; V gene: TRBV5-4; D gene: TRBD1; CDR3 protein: ASSLGQGGSYNSPLH
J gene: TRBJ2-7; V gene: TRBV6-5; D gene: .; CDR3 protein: ASSSMTVLGPEQY
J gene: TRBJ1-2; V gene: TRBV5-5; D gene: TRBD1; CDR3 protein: ASSLTGAYGYT
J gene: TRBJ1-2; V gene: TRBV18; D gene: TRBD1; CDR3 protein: ASSQRTGTDYGYT
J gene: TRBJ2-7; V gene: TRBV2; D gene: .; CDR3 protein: ASGASEGIGEQY
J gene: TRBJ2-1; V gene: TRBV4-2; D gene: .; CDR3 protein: ASSQEYLGASYNEQF
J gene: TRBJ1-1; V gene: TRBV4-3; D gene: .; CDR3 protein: ASSQDSGGYTEAF
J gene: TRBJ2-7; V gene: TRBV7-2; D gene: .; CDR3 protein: ASSLLGSGSYEQY
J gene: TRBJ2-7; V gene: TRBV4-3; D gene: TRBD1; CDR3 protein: ASSRDRGEDEQY
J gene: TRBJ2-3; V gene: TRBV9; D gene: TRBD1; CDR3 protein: ASSAGTGEAGTQY
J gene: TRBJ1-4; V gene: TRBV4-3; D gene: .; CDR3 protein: ASSRNTGSTNEKLF
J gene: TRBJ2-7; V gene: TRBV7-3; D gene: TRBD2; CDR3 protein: ASSLGGGATHEQY
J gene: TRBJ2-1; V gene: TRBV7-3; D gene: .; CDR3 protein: ASSLTLFSYNEQF
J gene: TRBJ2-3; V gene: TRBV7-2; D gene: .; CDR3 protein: ASSLDAGVGTDTQY
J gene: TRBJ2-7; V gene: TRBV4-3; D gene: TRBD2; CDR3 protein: ASSQEWEGSYEQY
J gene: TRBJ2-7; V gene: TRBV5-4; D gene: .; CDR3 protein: ASSPGGSGQNLREQY
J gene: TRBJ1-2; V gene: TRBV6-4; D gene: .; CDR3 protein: ASSETGYYGYT
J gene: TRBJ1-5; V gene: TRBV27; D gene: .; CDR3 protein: ASSSEYNQPQH
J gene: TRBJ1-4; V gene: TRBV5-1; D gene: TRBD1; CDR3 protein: ASTVQGAPNEKLF
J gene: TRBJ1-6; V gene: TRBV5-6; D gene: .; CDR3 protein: ASSLEARSANSPLH
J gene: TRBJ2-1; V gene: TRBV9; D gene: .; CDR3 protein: ASSETGSSYNEQF
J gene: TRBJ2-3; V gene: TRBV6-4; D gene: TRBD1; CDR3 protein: ASSDLGGVSTDTQY
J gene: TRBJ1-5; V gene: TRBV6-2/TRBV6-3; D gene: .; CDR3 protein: ASSYSITGTTHQPQH
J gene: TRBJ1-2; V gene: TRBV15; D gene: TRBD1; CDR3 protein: ATSRDQGARGYT
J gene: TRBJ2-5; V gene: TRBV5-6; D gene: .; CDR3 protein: ASSSEEGTQY
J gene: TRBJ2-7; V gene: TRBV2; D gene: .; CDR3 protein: ASSRQGFYEQY
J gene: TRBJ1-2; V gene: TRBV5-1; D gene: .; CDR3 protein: ASSLYSGDANYGYT